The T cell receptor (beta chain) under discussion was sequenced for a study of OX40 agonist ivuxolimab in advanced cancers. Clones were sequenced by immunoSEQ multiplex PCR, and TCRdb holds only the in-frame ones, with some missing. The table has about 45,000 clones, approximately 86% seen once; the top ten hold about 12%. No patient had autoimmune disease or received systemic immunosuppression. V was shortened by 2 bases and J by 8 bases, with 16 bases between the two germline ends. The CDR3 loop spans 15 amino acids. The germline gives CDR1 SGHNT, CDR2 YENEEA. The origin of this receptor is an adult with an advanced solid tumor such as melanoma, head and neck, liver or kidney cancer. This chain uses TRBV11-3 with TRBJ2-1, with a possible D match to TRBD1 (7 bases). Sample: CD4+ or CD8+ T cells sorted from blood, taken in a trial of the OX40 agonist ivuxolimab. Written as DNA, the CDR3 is TGTGCCAGCAGCTTACGGAGGGGGCGGATCGATGAGCAGTTCTTC. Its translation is CASSLRRGRIDEQFF.